This TCR beta chain was sequenced in a study of blood T cell repertoires in COVID-19. Study-wide context: Samples taken during acute and convalescent COVID-19 were collected in the United States, Italy and Spain. In each case, the material was cDNA or gDNA derived from T cells, B-cell-depleted T cells, or PBMCs.

From germline, CDR1 is ENHRY and CDR2 SYGVKD. The length of the CDR3 is 10 residues. Trimming left V 7 bases short and J 11 bases short, with 11 bases between. How the authors handled the data: Amplification with reference gene primers provided the estimates of nucleated cell counts. Produced via immunoSEQ multiplex PCR; TCRdb's table is partial and in-frame only. V and J calls plus clone size are reproduced from that table; the DNA served to infer D and trimming. The sample lists about 200,000 clones, about 88% occurring once. This clone was picked up a small number of times. The sequencing sample was made of peripheral blood. The chain combines TRBV10-3 with TRBJ1-1; D is unresolved. The sequence was obtained from a man aged 18 to 29 with active or convalescent COVID-19. CDR3 sequence (DNA): TGTGCCATCAACCCGAGGTCGGCTTTCTTT. This sequence encodes CAINPRSAFF.